One sample yielded the 8 T cell receptor beta chains listed below, sequenced in a study of T cell changes during pregnancy in multiple sclerosis. Clones were read by immunoSEQ multiplex PCR, and TCRdb kept only the in-frame ones, dropping some. The table lists 70,000 to 100,000 clones, 92% of them singletons, with 1.5% to 1.9% in the top ten. The starting material was peripheral blood, obtained in the first trimester of pregnancy. The receptors come from a female donor with multiple sclerosis, enrolled in a pregnancy study.

The chain couples TRBV5-6 to TRBJ1-2, with 9 bases lining up with TRBD1. Germline V gene data show CDR1 as SGHDT and CDR2 as YYEEEE. The CDR3 contains 13 residues. The V segment lost 4 bases and the J segment 8 bases; nucleotides outside the gene matches: 6. CDR3 nucleotide sequence: TGTGCCAGCAGCCCACAGGGGGCGAACGGCTACACCTTC. As protein: CASSPQGANGYTF.

The genes are TRBV7-9 and TRBJ1-2; 8 positions match TRBD1. Trimming cost V 2 bases and J 7 bases; bases outside gene matches: 3. This CDR3 is 13 amino acids long. Germline loops: CDR1 SEHNR, CDR2 FQNEAQ (reference sequence). The CDR3 sequence: CASSLPGTGGYTF. The CDR3 DNA sequence: TGTGCCAGCAGCTTACCCGGGACAGGTGGCTACACCTTC.

V usage is TRBV27 and J usage is TRBJ2-1, with 10 bases fitting TRBD2. The CDR3 contains 13 residues. Germline V lookup: CDR1 MNHEY, CDR2 SMNVEV (reference sequence). V shed 7 bases, J shed 6 bases, and the junction held 3 bases outside the gene matches. This chain's CDR3 is CASKKREGNEQFF. As DNA, the CDR3 is TGTGCCAGCAAGAAGCGGGAGGGCAATGAGCAGTTCTTC.

The CDR3 here is CASSSGLYEQYF. CDR3 DNA: TGCGCCAGCAGCTCGGGACTCTACGAGCAGTACTTC. The chain employs TRBV5-1 and TRBJ2-7; tentative D call: TRBD2 (6 bases). Trimming took off 3 bases at V and 3 bases at J, with 7 bases between the two ends. This CDR3 spans 12 amino acids. CDR1 and CDR2 from the germline V gene are SGHRS and YFSETQ. Full variable domain (outside the CDR3, taken from reference TRBV5-1 and TRBJ2-7): KAGVTQTPRYLIKTRGQQVTLSCSPISGHRSVSWYQQTPGQGLQFLFEYFSETQRNKGNFPGRFSGRQFSNSRSEMNVSTLELGDSALYLCASSSGLYEQYFGPGTRLTVT.

About this clone: A junction end diverges from the germline sequence, so it may reflect a read error. V gene TRBV6-1 combines with J gene TRBJ2-1; 9 bases fit TRBD1. The CDR3 contains 13 residues. The germline V gene has CDR1 MNHNS and CDR2 SASEGT. The CDR3 reads CASTRQGGIMRVF. CDR3 nucleotide sequence: TGTGCCAGCACCCGACAGGGGGGGATAATGAGGGTCTTC.

The rearrangement uses TRBV30 and TRBJ2-5, with TRBD2 identical over 7 bases. Germline V lookup: CDR1 GTSNPN, CDR2 SVGIG (reference sequence). V shed 3 bases and J 5 bases; nucleotides not matched to a gene: 9. CDR3 length equals 14 residues. For the CDR3, the DNA is TGTGCCTGGAGAGGACTAGGAGGTATCGAGACCCAGTACTTC. It yields the protein CAWRGLGGIETQYF.

This chain connects TRBV4-2 to TRBJ2-1, with D unresolved. Trimming removed 1 base from V and 3 bases from J, with 13 bases in between. The CDR3 has 16 residues. CDR1 and CDR2 from the germline V gene are LGHNA and YNFKEQ. CDR3 DNA sequence: TGTGCCAGCAGCCAAGGCGCGGTCTCCTTCTACAATGAGCAGTTCTTC. This translates into CASSQGAVSFYNEQFF.

The chain employs TRBV30 and TRBJ2-7; 7 bases map to TRBD2. Unmatched junction bases numbered 10, after V lost 1 base and J lost 10 bases. This CDR3 region has 13 residues. Germline loops: CDR1 GTSNPN, CDR2 SVGIG (reference sequence). CDR3 DNA sequence: TGTGCCTGGAGTGCCGATCTATCTAGCGGCCAGTACTTC. It is translated as CAWSADLSSGQYF.